This T cell receptor (beta chain) originates from a study of metastatic and nonmetastatic thyroid tumors. For the study at large: Repertoires were compared across blood and tumor or nodule tissue from malignant and benign thyroid patients. Broader study findings: Reportedly, malignant thyroid tumors had significantly higher TCR beta diversity than benign nodules, in blood and tumor.

Nobody among the patients had been given any treatment before thyroid surgery. In the study's own analysis: CDR3 differences across clinicopathological groups were used to build a distant-metastasis classifier for papillary thyroid cancer. TCRdb called clones again from the PCR reads with MiXCR. TCRdb's processing, not the authors' own work, is the source of the V and J calls. The table shows nearly 15,000 clones, with under 25% occurring only once. The CDR3 sequence is 12 residues long. Trimming removed 6 bases at V and 3 bases at J, with 12 bases between. In germline, CDR1 is DFQATT, CDR2 SNEGSKA (reference sequence). Within the sample, this clone is medium-sized (0.01 to 0.1%). Its antigen is not known.

Specimen: blood. The gene calls are TRBV20-1 and TRBJ2-7, with D perhaps matching TRBD1 (5 bases). The receptor comes from a female donor with papillary thyroid cancer or a benign thyroid nodule (not recorded which). Some clones in this sample may be carry-over from other donors' samples. CDR3: CSARVRDYEQYF. In DNA, the CDR3 is TGCAGTGCCCGGGTCAGGGACTACGAGCAGTACTTC.